This T cell receptor (beta chain) is from a study of blood T cell repertoires in COVID-19. TCRdb's copy holds only in-frame clones and misses some; the assay was immunoSEQ multiplex PCR. The sample has some 240,000 clones; about 80% are singletons. The CDR3 runs 11 residues. V was shortened by 2 bases and J by 7 bases, with 5 bases between the two germline ends. CDR1 and CDR2 from the germline V gene are LGHDT and YNNKEL (reference sequence). Material: PBMCs or T cells enriched from blood (not recorded which). The sequence was collected from a man between 50 and 59 years old who had recovered from COVID-19. The rearrangement links TRBV3-1 (or the pseudogene TRBV3-2) to TRBJ1-1; no clear D gene. The CDR3 region has the DNA TGTGCCAGCAGCCAACTGAGTGAAGCTTTCTTT. Encoded protein: CASSQLSEAFF.